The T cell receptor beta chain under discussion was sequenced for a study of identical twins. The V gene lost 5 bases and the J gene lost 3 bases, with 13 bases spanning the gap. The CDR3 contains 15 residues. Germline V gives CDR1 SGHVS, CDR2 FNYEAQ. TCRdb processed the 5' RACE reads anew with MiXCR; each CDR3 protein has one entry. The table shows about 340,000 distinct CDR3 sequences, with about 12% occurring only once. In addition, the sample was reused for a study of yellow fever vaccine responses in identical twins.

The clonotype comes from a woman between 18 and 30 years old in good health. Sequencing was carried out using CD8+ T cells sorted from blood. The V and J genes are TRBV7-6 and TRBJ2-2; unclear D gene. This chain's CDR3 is CASSADRWDTGELFF. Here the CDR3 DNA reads TGTGCCAGCAGCGCGGACCGGTGGGACACCGGGGAGCTGTTTTTT.